This TCR beta chain stems from a study of graft-versus-host responses after intestinal transplantation. Study as a whole: As for transplant type, recipients had multivisceral, liver-intestinal, or isolated intestinal grafts. The study, taken as a whole, reports: Recipient marrow harbored GvH clones, some of which surfaced first in ileum or blood.

The table came from immunoSEQ multiplex PCR; TCRdb's copy has only in-frame clones and leaves some out. This table has 80,000 to 100,000 clones, 92% appearing once. The sample holds one count of this clone. Its specificity is not known. CDR1 and CDR2 (germline): MDHEN, SYDVKM. CDR3 size: 16 residues. The chain links TRBV28 to TRBJ2-5; 7 nucleotides align to TRBD2. The J call may be faulty, since TRBJ2-7 better matches the DNA end. This sequence originates from a human donor who received an intestinal transplant. This specimen consisted of unstimulated CD4+ T cells sorted from spleen or lymph node cells, obtained before intestinal transplant. DNA of the CDR3: TGTGCCAGCAGTTTACTTACGGCGGGAGCGGCCTACGAGCAGTACTTC. This gives the protein CASSLLTAGAAYEQYF.